The entry that follows covers one T cell receptor beta chain sequence. Its antigen is unknown. Clones were read by immunoSEQ multiplex PCR, and TCRdb kept only the in-frame ones, dropping some. Among roughly 48,000 clones, approximately 75% were seen once, and the ten largest hold about a sixth. CDR1 is LNHDA and CDR2 is SQIVND in the germline V gene (reference sequence). V lost 5 bases, J lost 2 bases, and 15 bases lay in between. This CDR3 is built from 15 residues. The sample is drawn from a study of T cells in localized non-small cell lung cancer. General observations from the study: Uninvolved neighboring lung showed the greatest T cell clonality, exceeding tumor. Median detection of top 100 tumor clones in adjacent lung was approximately 50 clones. Longer overall survival was associated with a higher density of T cells in the blood. Because researchers sequenced only one region of the tumor, heterogeneity is still possible.

The chain recombines TRBV19 with TRBJ2-5, with a possible D match to TRBD1 (7 bases). This sequence was found in a man aged 35 to 69 with stage I squamous cell lung carcinoma. Here the sequenced sample was peripheral blood, taken before any cancer treatment. The CDR3 spells CASSPGGPKQETQYF. DNA for the CDR3: TGTGCCAGTAGTCCAGGGGGGCCGAAGCAAGAGACCCAGTACTTC.